Shown below are 26 T cell receptor beta chains from a single sample sequenced in a study of technical replicates of blood from several donors (dated by TCRdb to the late 2010s). The library came from the immunoSEQ multiplex PCR assay. The table comes from immuneACCESS by way of TCRdb, which keeps in-frame sequences with V and J called. Part of the clones is missing from these tables; in studies checked, under half for an unresolved V gene and the rest for unknown reasons. The sample records over 85,000 clones, about 95% of which are singletons. About 0.3% of the sample is in the top ten clones. Specimen: T cells isolated from PBMCs. Receptors were obtained from a human donor in good health.

The rearrangement joins TRBV19 to TRBJ2-7; possibly TRBD1 for D (6 bases). The germline V gene has CDR1 LNHDA and CDR2 SQIVND (reference sequence). This CDR3 region has 13 residues. Between the trimmed V and J ends, which lost 5 bases and 6 bases, there was a span of 14 bases. DNA for the CDR3: TGTGCCAGTAGTCCTAACAGGGACGCCGAGCAGTACTTC. Translation gives CASSPNRDAEQYF.

This clone was counted once. The chain recombines TRBV5-6 with TRBJ1-5, with D hard to call. This CDR3 region has 13 residues. V lost 1 base to trimming and J lost 7 bases, with 9 bases between them. Looked up from germline, CDR1 is SGHDT and CDR2 is YYEEEE. DNA of the CDR3: TGTGCCAGCAGCTTGAGTTCGCAGCAGCCCCAGCATTTT. Encoded protein: CASSLSSQQPQHF.

As concerns this clone: The junction and the germline gene differ at one end; a read error may be behind it. The V call is TRBV5-6, the J call TRBJ1-1; perhaps TRBD1 as D (6 bases). This CDR3 region has 12 residues. Per germline, CDR1 SGHDT and CDR2 YYEEEE. The CDR3 DNA is TGTGCCAGCAGCTTGGCCCGGTCAGGGACAATCTTT. Translation gives CASSLARSGTIF.

This chain connects TRBV7-8 to TRBJ1-1, with D unresolved. The CDR3 has 14 amino acids. The V gene lost 5 bases and the J gene lost 2 bases, with 12 bases spanning the gap. Germline assignment: CDR1 SGHVS and CDR2 FQNEAQ. The CDR3 coding sequence is TGTGCCAGCAGCCCGAGGACGGGAAACACTGAAGCTTTCTTT. Translating gives CASSPRTGNTEAFF.

The rearrangement joins TRBV4-1 to TRBJ2-3, with 13 bases that match TRBD2. The CDR3 has 16 amino acids. V was pared by 1 base and J by 4 bases, with 2 bases of the junction left unmatched. In germline, CDR1 is MGHRA, CDR2 YSYEKL. CDR3 nucleotide sequence: TGCGCCAGCAGCCAAGGACTAGCGGGAGGCCCAGATACGCAGTATTTT. It translates to CASSQGLAGGPDTQYF.

V is TRBV19 and J is TRBJ1-1, with 11 nucleotides matching TRBD1. The CDR3 has 15 amino acids. V trimming: 9 bases; J trimming: 4 bases; junction bases outside the gene matches: 10. Germline CDR1 LNHDA, CDR2 SQIVND (reference sequence). CDR3 protein: CASMVGTGGGTEAFF. The CDR3 region has the DNA TGTGCCAGCATGGTAGGGACAGGGGGAGGCACTGAAGCTTTCTTT. The full variable domain, its missing parts supplied by reference TRBV19 and TRBJ1-1, is DGGITQSPKYLFRKEGQNVTLSCEQNLNHDAMYWYRQDPGQGLRLIYYSQIVNDFQKGDIAEGYSVSREKKESFPLTVTSAQKNPTAFYLCASMVGTGGGTEAFFGQGTRLTVV.

V and J are TRBV7-9 and TRBJ2-2; 8 nucleotides match TRBD1. The V gene end was trimmed by 1 base and the J gene end by 7 bases; junction bases not matched to a gene: 5. Looked up from germline, CDR1 is SEHNR and CDR2 is FQNEAQ (reference sequence). The CDR3 spans 15 residues. CDR3 sequence reads: CASSLETGVNGELFF. The DNA of the CDR3 is TGTGCCAGCAGCTTAGAGACAGGGGTCAACGGGGAGCTGTTTTTT.

This sequence joins TRBV27 and TRBJ1-1; D is ambiguous. Trimming removed 7 bases at V and 4 bases at J, with 16 bases between. The germline gives CDR1 MNHEY, CDR2 SMNVEV (reference sequence). The CDR3 is 14 residues long. This CDR3 is CASTQGRGVTEAFF. For the CDR3, the DNA is TGTGCCAGCACCCAAGGCCGGGGAGTCACTGAAGCTTTCTTT.

This chain uses TRBV13 with TRBJ1-2; 9 nucleotides line up with TRBD1. Per germline, CDR1 PRHDT and CDR2 FYEKMQ (reference sequence). This CDR3 region has 15 residues. V shed 3 bases, J shed 0 bases, and the junction held 2 bases outside the gene matches. The chain's CDR3 is CASSFRDRANYGYTF. The CDR3 region has the DNA TGTGCCAGCAGCTTCCGGGACAGGGCTAACTATGGCTACACCTTC.

CDR3 in amino acids: CASSYGQVNGYTF. The CDR3 DNA reads as TGTGCCAGCAGTTACGGGCAGGTTAATGGCTACACCTTC. The chain has TRBV6-6 and TRBJ1-2; D gene unclear. V was trimmed by 2 bases and J by 6 bases, leaving 10 bases between them. Germline CDR1 and CDR2: MNHNY and SVGAGI (reference sequence). CDR3 length: 13 amino acids.

The J gene is TRBJ2-3, the V gene TRBV10-3; D might be TRBD2 (5 bases). In germline, CDR1 is ENHRY, CDR2 SYGVKD. The V gene lost 5 bases and the J gene lost 1 base, with 16 bases spanning the gap. The CDR3 runs to 16 residues. In DNA form, the CDR3 reads TGTGCCATCAGTTCCCCGTTGGACGGGGGCACAGATACGCAGTATTTT. Its protein is CAISSPLDGGTDTQYF.

This chain uses TRBV5-1 with TRBJ2-5; no clear D. Trimming removed 2 bases from V and 5 bases from J, with 4 bases in between. Germline-derived CDR1 and CDR2 are SGHRS and YFSETQ. CDR3 length: 11 residues. Here the CDR3 DNA reads TGCGCCAGCAGCTTCGGGGAGACCCAGTACTTC. Translation: CASSFGETQYF. The variable domain in full, completed from reference TRBV5-1 and TRBJ2-5, reads KAGVTQTPRYLIKTRGQQVTLSCSPISGHRSVSWYQQTPGQGLQFLFEYFSETQRNKGNFPGRFSGRQFSNSRSEMNVSTLELGDSALYLCASSFGETQYFGPGTRLLVL.

The chain links TRBV14 to TRBJ2-7; D gene uncertain. The CDR3 runs to 11 residues. The V end lost 4 bases, the J end lost 3 bases, and 4 bases lay between the germline ends. Germline CDR1 reads SGHDN; CDR2 reads FVKESK. The CDR3 region is CASSPGYEQYF. CDR3 sequence (DNA): TGTGCCAGCAGCCCCGGCTACGAGCAGTACTTC. The entire variable domain, with the rest obtained from reference TRBV14 and TRBJ2-7, is as follows: EAGVTQFPSHSVIEKGQTVTLRCDPISGHDNLYWYRRVMGKEIKFLLHFVKESKQDESGMPNNRFLAERTGGTYSTLKVQPAELEDSGVYFCASSPGYEQYFGPGTRLTVT.

The V call is TRBV10-1, the J call TRBJ2-1; TRBD2 matches 12 bases. The CDR3 is made up of 15 amino acids. Germline assignment: CDR1 WNHNN and CDR2 SYGVQD (reference sequence). With 5 bases clipped from V and 7 bases from J, the junction kept 6 bases outside the gene matches. The CDR3 is CASSKTSGSLNEQFF. CDR3 DNA sequence: TGCGCCAGCAGTAAGACTAGCGGGAGTCTAAATGAGCAGTTCTTC.

The V call is TRBV5-6, the J call TRBJ1-3; 8 bases line up with TRBD1. The CDR3 is made up of 15 amino acids. V was clipped by 3 bases and J by 0 bases; unmatched bases: 2. Germline V gene data show CDR1 as SGHDT and CDR2 as YYEEEE. This chain's CDR3 is CASSSQGVSGNTIYF. The CDR3 bases are TGTGCCAGCAGCTCACAGGGGGTCTCTGGAAACACCATATATTTT. The whole variable domain, remainder taken from reference TRBV5-6 and TRBJ1-3, is DAGVTQSPTHLIKTRGQQVTLRCSPKSGHDTVSWYQQALGQGPQFIFQYYEEEERQRGNFPDRFSGHQFPNYSSELNVNALLLGDSALYLCASSSQGVSGNTIYFGEGSWLTVV.

The V and J genes are TRBV12-5 and TRBJ2-1; 9 nucleotides match TRBD1. This CDR3 is 18 amino acids long. J was trimmed by 2 bases and V by 5 bases; bases with no gene match: 13. Germline V lookup: CDR1 LGHNT, CDR2 FRNRAP. CDR3 region: CASGPGGRGQGAYNEQFF. Here the CDR3 DNA reads TGTGCTAGTGGTCCCGGCGGCCGGGGACAGGGAGCCTACAATGAGCAGTTCTTC. Filled out from reference TRBV12-5 and TRBJ2-1, the complete variable domain reads DARVTQTPRHKVTEMGQEVTMRCQPILGHNTVFWYRQTMMQGLELLAYFRNRAPLDDSGMPKDRFSAEMPDATLATLKIQPSEPRDSAVYFCASGPGGRGQGAYNEQFFGPGTRLTVL.

The rearrangement links TRBV30 to TRBJ2-3, with a weak D call TRBD1 (5 bases). The V gene lost 2 bases and the J gene lost 2 bases, with 11 bases spanning the gap. This CDR3 is built from 14 residues. Per the germline V gene, CDR1 is GTSNPN and CDR2 is SVGIG (reference sequence). For the CDR3, the DNA is TGTGCCTGGAGTAAAGGGGATTCCACAGATACGCAGTATTTT. It encodes CAWSKGDSTDTQYF.

This chain connects TRBV5-1 to TRBJ1-1, with a weak D call TRBD1 (5 bases). Trimming pared 1 base from V and 1 base from J, leaving 5 bases between. Germline V CDR1 and CDR2: SGHRS, YFSETQ. This CDR3 comprises 13 residues. The CDR3 reads CASSLTGNTEAFF. As DNA, the CDR3 is TGCGCCAGCAGCTTGACAGGGAACACTGAAGCTTTCTTT.

The V gene is TRBV2, the J gene TRBJ2-7; maybe TRBD2 (5 bases). Trimming stripped 7 bases from V and 4 bases from J, with 11 bases between. The germline CDR1 and CDR2 sequences are SNHLY and FYNNEI. The CDR3 spans 12 residues. DNA for the CDR3: TGTGCCAGCATTACTAGAGAGTACGAGCAGTACTTC. This translates into CASITREYEQYF.

This rearrangement joins TRBV7-8 to TRBJ2-5; D might be TRBD1 (5 bases). Germline V gene lookup returns CDR1 SGHVS and CDR2 FQNEAQ. This CDR3 region has 12 residues. V lost 4 bases and J lost 4, with 7 bases in between. CDR3 DNA: TGTGCCAGCAGCTCAGGGTTAGAGACCCAGTACTTC. Protein sequence: CASSSGLETQYF.

This rearrangement joins TRBV5-4 to TRBJ2-3; a weak D match, TRBD2 (5 bases). This CDR3 has 15 residues. CDR1 SGHNT and CDR2 YYREEE come from the germline V gene (reference sequence). Trimming took 2 bases from V and 0 from J, leaving 10 bases between them. The CDR3 sequence: CASSLGAASTDTQYF. The CDR3, as DNA: TGTGCCAGCAGCTTAGGAGCGGCCAGCACAGATACGCAGTATTTT.

The chain couples TRBV15 to TRBJ2-3, with 8 bases that match TRBD2. CDR1 is LNHNV and CDR2 is YYDKDF in the germline V gene (reference sequence). This CDR3 has 19 residues. Losses at the gene ends were 0 bases for V and 7 bases for J; bases not matched to a gene: 18. In DNA form, the CDR3 reads TGTGCCACCAGCAGAGATCTGGAAGAGGTGCCGGGAGGGGGAAATACGCAGTATTTT. It specifies CATSRDLEEVPGGGNTQYF.

As for this clone: Other DNA sequences in this specimen translate into the identical CDR3. V gene TRBV19 combines with J gene TRBJ1-2; D possibly corresponds to TRBD1 (5 bases). Deletions cut 3 bases from V and 2 bases from J, with 7 bases between. The CDR3 is 13 amino acids. The germline V gene has CDR1 LNHDA and CDR2 SQIVND (reference sequence). CDR3 nucleotides: TGTGCCAGTAGTATTGACAGAAACTATGGCTACACCTTC. This translates into CASSIDRNYGYTF.

The chain employs TRBV28 and TRBJ2-3; weak D call: TRBD1 (6 bases). Trimming took off 5 bases at V and 0 bases at J, with 15 bases between the two ends. The CDR3 covers 16 residues. In germline, CDR1 is MDHEN, CDR2 SYDVKM. As DNA, the CDR3 is TGTGCCAGCAGTACACCACAGGGCCCCAGCACAGATACGCAGTATTTT. Translation: CASSTPQGPSTDTQYF.

The chain combines TRBV25-1 with TRBJ2-4; D call uncertain. The CDR3 spans 13 residues. The germline V and J ends were trimmed by 3 bases and 5 bases, with 8 bases remaining between them. Germline V lookup: CDR1 MGHDK, CDR2 SYGVNS. The CDR3 is CASSEYRENIQYF. For the CDR3, the DNA is TGTGCCAGCAGTGAGTACAGAGAAAACATTCAGTACTTC.

The chain has TRBV5-6 and TRBJ2-1, with D possibly TRBD2 on 7 matching bases. Per the germline V gene, CDR1 is SGHDT and CDR2 is YYEEEE. The V and J ends lost 1 base and 5 bases respectively, with 19 bases between them. This CDR3 contains 17 residues. CDR3 DNA sequence: TGTGCCAGCAGCTTGCTTTCGGGGGGCCTTATTCACAATGAGCAGTTCTTC. Residues: CASSLLSGGLIHNEQFF.